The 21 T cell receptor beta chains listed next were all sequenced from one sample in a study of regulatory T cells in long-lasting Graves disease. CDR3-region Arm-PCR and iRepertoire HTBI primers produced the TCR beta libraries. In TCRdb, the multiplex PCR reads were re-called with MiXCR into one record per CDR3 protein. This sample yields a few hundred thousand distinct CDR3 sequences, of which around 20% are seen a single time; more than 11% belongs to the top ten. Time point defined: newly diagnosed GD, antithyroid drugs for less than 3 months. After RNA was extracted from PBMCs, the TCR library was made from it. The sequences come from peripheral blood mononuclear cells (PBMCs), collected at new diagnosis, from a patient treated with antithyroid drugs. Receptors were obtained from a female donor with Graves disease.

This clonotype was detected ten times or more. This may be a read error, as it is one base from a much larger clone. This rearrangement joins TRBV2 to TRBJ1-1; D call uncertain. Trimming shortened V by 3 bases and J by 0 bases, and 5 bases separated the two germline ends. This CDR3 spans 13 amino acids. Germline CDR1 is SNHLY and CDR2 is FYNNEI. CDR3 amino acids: CASSDEVNTEAFF. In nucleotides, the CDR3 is TGTGCCAGCAGTGACGAGGTGAACACTGAAGCTTTCTTT. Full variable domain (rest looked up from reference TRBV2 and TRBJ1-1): EPEVTQTPSHQVTQMGQEVILRCVPISNHLYFYWYRQILGQKVEFLVSFYNNEISEKSEIFDDQFSVERPDGSNFTLKIRSTKLEDSAMYFCASSDEVNTEAFFGQGTRLTVV.

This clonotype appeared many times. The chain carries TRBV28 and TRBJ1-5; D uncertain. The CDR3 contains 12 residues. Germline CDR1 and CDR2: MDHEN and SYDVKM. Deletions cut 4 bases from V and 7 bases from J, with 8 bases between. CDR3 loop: CASSWGGQPQHF. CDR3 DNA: TGTGCCAGCAGTTGGGGAGGACAGCCCCAGCATTTT.

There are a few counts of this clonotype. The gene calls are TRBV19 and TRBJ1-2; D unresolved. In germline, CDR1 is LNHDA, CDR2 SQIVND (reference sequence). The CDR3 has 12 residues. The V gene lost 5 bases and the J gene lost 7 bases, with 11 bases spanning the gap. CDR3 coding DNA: TGTGCCAGTAGTCCGGGAACCGGTGGCTACACCTTC. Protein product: CASSPGTGGYTF.

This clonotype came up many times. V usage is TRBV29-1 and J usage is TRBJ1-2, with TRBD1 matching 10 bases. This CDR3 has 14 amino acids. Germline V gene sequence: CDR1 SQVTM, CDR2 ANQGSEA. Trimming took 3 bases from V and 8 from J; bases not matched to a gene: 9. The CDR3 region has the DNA TGCAGCGTTGACCGGGACAGGGGAACTAGCGGCTACACCTTC. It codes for CSVDRDRGTSGYTF.

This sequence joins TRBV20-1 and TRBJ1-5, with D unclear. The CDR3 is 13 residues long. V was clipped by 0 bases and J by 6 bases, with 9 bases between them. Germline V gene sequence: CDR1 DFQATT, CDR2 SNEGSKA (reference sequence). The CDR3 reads CSARDLLGQPQHF. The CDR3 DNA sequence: TGCAGTGCTAGAGATCTACTGGGTCAGCCCCAGCATTTT.

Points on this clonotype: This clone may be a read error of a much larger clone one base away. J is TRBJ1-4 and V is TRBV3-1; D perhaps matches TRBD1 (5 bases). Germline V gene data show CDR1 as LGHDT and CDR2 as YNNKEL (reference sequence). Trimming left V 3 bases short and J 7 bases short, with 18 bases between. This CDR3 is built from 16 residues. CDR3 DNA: TGTGCCAGCAGCCAGATCCAACCGGGACTGCTTGAAAAACTGTTTTTT. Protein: CASSQIQPGLLEKLFF.

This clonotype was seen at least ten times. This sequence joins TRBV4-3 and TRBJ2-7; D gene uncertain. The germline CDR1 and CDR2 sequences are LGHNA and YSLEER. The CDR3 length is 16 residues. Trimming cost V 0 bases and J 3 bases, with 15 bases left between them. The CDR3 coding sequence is TGCGCCAGCAGCCAAGACCGGGCCACCATTCACTACGAGCAGTACTTC. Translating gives CASSQDRATIHYEQYF.

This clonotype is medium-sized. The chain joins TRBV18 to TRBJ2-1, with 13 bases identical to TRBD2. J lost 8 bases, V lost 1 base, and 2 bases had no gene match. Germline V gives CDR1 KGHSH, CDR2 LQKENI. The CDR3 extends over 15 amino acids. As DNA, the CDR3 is TGTGCCAGCTCACCACGACTAGCGGGAGGCCATGAGCAGTTCTTC. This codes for CASSPRLAGGHEQFF.

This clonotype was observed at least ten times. The CDR3 spells CSAGGGVGTHSSYEQYF. CDR3 in DNA: TGCAGTGCCGGGGGGGGTGTAGGAACACATAGCTCCTACGAGCAGTACTTC. This rearrangement joins TRBV20-1 to TRBJ2-7, with 8 nucleotides matching TRBD2. The V segment lost 6 bases and the J segment 0 bases; nucleotides outside the gene matches: 16. Germline values: CDR1 DFQATT, CDR2 SNEGSKA (reference sequence). The CDR3 contains 17 residues.

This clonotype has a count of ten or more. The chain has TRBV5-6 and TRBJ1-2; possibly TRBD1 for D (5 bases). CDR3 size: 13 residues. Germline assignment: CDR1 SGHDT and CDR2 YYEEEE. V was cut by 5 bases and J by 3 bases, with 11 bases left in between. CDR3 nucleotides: TGTGCCAGCAGTGCGGACACTGACTATGGCTACACCTTC. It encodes CASSADTDYGYTF.

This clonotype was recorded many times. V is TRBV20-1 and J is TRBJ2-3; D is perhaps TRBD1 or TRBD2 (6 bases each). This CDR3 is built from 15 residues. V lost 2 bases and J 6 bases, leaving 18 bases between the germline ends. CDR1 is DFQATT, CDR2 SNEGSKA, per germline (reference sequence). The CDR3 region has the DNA TGCAGTGCTAGAACGGGGGCGCGGGGCTTTGATACGCAGTATTTT. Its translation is CSARTGARGFDTQYF.

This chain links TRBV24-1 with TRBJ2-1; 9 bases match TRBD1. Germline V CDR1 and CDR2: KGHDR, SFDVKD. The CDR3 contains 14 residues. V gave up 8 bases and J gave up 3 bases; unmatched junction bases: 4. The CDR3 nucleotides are TGTGCCACCACCAGGGGACAGGGCTACAATGAGCAGTTCTTC. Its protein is CATTRGQGYNEQFF.

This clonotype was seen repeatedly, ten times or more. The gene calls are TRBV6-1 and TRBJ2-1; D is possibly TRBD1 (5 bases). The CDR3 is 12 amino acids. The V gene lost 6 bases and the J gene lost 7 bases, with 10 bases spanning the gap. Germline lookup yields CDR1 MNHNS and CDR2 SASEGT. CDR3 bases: TGTGCCAGCAGGGGGCCGGGTAATGAGCAGTTCTTC. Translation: CASRGPGNEQFF.

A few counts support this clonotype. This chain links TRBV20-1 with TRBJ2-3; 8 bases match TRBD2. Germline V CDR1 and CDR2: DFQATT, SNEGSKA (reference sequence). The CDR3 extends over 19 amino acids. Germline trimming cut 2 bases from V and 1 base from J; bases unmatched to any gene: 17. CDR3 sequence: CSARPISGGGTRRTDTQYF. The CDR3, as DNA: TGCAGTGCTAGACCAATCTCGGGGGGGGGGACTAGACGCACAGATACGCAGTATTTT.

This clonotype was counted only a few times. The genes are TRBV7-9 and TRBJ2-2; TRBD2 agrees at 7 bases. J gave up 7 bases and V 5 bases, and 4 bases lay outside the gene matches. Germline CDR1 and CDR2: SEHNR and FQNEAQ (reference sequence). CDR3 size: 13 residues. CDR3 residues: CASSGGVSGELFF. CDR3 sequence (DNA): TGTGCCAGCAGCGGGGGGGTGAGCGGGGAGCTGTTTTTT.

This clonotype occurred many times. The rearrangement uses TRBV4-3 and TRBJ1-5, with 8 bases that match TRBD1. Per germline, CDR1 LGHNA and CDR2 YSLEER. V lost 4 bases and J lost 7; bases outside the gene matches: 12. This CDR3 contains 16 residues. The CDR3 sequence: CASSPNGGQGGQPQHF. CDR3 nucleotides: TGCGCCAGCAGCCCCAACGGCGGACAGGGTGGGCAGCCCCAGCATTTT.

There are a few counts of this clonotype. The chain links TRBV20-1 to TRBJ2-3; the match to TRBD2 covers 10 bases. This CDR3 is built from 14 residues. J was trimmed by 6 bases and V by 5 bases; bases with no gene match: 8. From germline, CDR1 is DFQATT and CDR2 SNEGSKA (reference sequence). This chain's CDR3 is CSAPLAGVGDTQYF. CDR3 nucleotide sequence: TGCAGTGCTCCTCTAGCGGGAGTAGGGGATACGCAGTATTTT.

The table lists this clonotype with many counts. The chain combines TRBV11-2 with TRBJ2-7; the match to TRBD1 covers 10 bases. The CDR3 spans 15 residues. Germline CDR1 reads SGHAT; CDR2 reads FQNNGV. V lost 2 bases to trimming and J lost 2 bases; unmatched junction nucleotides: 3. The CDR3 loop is CASSLQDRGAYEQYF. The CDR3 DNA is TGTGCCAGCAGCTTACAGGACAGGGGGGCCTACGAGCAGTACTTC.

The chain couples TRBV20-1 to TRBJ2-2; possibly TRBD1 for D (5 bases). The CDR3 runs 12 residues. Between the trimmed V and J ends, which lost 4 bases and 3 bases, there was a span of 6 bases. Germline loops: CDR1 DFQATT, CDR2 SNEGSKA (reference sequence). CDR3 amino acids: CSAKGDTGELFF. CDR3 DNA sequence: TGCAGTGCTAAAGGGGACACCGGGGAGCTGTTTTTT.

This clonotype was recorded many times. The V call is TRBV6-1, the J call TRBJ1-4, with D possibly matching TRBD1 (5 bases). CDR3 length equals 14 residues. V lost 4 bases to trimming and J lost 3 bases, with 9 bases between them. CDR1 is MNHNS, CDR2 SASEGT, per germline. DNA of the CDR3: TGTGCCAGCAGTGTGGGGACCGCTAATGAAAAACTGTTTTTT. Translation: CASSVGTANEKLFF.

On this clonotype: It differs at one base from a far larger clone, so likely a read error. In DNA, the CDR3 is TGTGCCATCAGTACGAACAGGGGGCTGCGGGAGACCCAGTACTTC. Amino acid sequence: CAISTNRGLRETQYF. The V and J genes are TRBV10-3 and TRBJ2-5; TRBD1 aligns across 9 bases. Germline V gene lookup returns CDR1 ENHRY and CDR2 SYGVKD. This CDR3 region has 15 residues. The trim removed 5 bases at V and 5 bases at J, leaving 9 bases unmatched.